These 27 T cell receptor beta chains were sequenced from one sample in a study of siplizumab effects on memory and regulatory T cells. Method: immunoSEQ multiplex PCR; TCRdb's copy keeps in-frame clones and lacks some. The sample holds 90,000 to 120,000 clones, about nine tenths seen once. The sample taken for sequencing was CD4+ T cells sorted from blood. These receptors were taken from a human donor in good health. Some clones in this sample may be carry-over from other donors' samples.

For the CDR3, the DNA is TGTGCCAGCAGCCCTGGGACATTTAACACCGGGGAGCTGTTTTTT. Its protein product is CASSPGTFNTGELFF. V gene TRBV5-4 combines with J gene TRBJ2-2; D is perhaps TRBD1 (6 bases). Germline CDR1 reads SGHNT; CDR2 reads YYREEE (reference sequence). V lost 4 bases to trimming and J lost 2 bases, with 12 bases between them. There are 15 residues in the CDR3. Supplemented by reference TRBV5-4 and TRBJ2-2, the full variable domain reads ETGVTQSPTHLIKTRGQQVTLRCSSQSGHNTVSWYQQALGQGPQFIFQYYREEENGRGNFPPRFSGLQFPNYSSELNVNALELDDSALYLCASSPGTFNTGELFFGEGSRLTVL.

The CDR3 protein is CASTTGIYQPQHF. The CDR3 DNA is TGTGCCAGTACAACAGGGATTTATCAGCCCCAGCATTTT. This chain uses TRBV19 with TRBJ1-5; TRBD1 might be the D (6 bases). V lost 7 bases to trimming and J lost 5 bases, with 12 bases between them. Looked up from germline, CDR1 is LNHDA and CDR2 is SQIVND (reference sequence). The CDR3 has 13 amino acids.

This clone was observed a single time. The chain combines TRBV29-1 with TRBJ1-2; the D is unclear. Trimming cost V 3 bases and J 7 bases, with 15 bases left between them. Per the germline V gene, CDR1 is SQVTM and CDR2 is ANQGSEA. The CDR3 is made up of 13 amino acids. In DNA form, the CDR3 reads TGCAGCGTTGATTTGGTACGGGGTCGTGGCTACACCTTC. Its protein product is CSVDLVRGRGYTF.

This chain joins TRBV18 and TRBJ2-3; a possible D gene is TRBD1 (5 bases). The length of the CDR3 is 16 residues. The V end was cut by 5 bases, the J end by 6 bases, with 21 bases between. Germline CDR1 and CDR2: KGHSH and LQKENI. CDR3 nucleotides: TGTGCCAGCTCATATTCCCCAGGACAAAGTTTGGATACGCAGTATTTT. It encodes CASSYSPGQSLDTQYF.

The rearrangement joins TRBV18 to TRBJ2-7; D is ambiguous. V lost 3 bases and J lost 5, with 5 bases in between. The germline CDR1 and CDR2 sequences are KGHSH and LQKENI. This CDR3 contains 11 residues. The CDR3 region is CASSPGHEQYF. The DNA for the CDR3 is TGTGCCAGCTCACCGGGCCACGAGCAGTACTTC.

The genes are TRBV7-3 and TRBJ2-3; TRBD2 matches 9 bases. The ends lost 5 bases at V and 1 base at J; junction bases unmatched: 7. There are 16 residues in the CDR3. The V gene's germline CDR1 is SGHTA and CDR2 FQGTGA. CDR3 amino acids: CASSLGLAERTDTQYF. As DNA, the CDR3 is TGTGCCAGCAGCCTGGGACTAGCAGAACGCACAGATACGCAGTATTTT.

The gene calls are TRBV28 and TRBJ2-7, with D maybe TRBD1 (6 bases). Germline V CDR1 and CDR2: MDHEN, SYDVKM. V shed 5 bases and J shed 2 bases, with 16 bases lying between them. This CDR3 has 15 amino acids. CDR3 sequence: CASSTSGTTAYEQYF. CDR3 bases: TGTGCCAGCAGTACTTCCGGGACAACAGCCTACGAGCAGTACTTC.

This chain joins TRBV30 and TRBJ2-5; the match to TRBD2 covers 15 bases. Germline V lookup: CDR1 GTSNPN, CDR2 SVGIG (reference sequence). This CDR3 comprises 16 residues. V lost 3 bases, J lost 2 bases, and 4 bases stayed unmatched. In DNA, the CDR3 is TGTGCCTGGAGCCTCGGACTAGCGGGAGGGCAAGAGACCCAGTACTTC. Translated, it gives CAWSLGLAGGQETQYF.

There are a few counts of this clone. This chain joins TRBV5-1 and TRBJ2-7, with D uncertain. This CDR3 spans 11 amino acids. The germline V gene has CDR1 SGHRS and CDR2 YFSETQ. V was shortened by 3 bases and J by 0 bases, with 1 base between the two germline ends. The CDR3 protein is CASSSSYEQYF. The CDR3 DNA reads TGCGCCAGCAGCTCCTCCTACGAGCAGTACTTC.

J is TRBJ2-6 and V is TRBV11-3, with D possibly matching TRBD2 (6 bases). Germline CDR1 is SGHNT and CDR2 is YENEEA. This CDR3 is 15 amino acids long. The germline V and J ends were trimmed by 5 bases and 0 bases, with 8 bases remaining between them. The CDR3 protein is CASSAGSSGANVLTF. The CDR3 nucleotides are TGTGCCAGCAGCGCCGGGAGCTCTGGGGCCAACGTCCTGACTTTC.

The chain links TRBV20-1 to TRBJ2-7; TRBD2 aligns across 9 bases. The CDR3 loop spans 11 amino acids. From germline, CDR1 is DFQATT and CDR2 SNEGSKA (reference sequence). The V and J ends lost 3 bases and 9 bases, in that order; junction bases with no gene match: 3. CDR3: CSARRSGGQYF. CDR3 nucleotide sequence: TGCAGTGCTAGGCGTAGCGGGGGGCAGTACTTC.

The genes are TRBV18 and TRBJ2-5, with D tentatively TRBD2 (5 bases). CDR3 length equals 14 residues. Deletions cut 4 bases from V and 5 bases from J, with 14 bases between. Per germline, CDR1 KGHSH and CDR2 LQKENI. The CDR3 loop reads CASSLGKNLETQYF. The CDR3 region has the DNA TGTGCCAGCTCACTCGGGAAGAACTTGGAGACCCAGTACTTC.

This chain's CDR3 is CASSPRGEGRFFGNTGELFF. In DNA form, the CDR3 reads TGCGCCAGCAGCCCGAGAGGGGAAGGAAGGTTTTTTGGGAACACCGGGGAGCTGTTTTTT. This chain links TRBV10-1 with TRBJ2-2; D tentatively reads TRBD1 or TRBD2 (5 bases each). The CDR3 is made up of 20 amino acids. Trimming pared 6 bases from V and 1 base from J, leaving 27 bases between. From germline, CDR1 is WNHNN and CDR2 SYGVQD (reference sequence).

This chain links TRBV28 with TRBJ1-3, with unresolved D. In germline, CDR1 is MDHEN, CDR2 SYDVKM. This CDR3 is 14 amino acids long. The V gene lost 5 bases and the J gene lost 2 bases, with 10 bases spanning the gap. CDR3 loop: CASSHTVPGNTIYF. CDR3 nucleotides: TGTGCCAGCAGTCATACAGTACCTGGAAACACCATATATTTT.

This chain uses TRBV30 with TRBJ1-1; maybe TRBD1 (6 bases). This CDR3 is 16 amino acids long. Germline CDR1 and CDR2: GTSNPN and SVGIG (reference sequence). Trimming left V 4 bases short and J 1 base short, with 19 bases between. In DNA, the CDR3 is TGTGCCTGGAATTTGCCGGGGGGCCCAGGGAACACTGAAGCTTTCTTT. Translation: CAWNLPGGPGNTEAFF. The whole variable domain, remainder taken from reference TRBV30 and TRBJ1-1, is SQTIHQWPATLVQPVGSPLSLECTVEGTSNPNLYWYRQAAGRGLQLLFYSVGIGQISSEVPQNLSASRPQDRQFILSSKKLLLSDSGFYLCAWNLPGGPGNTEAFFGQGTRLTVV.

This CDR3 is CASSPEGRQGRAAFF. In DNA form, the CDR3 reads TGTGCCAGCAGCCCCGAGGGACGACAGGGAAGGGCAGCTTTCTTT. The genes are TRBV5-4 and TRBJ1-1, with 7 bases fitting TRBD1. V shed 4 bases and J 10 bases; nucleotides not matched to a gene: 16. The germline CDR1 and CDR2 sequences are SGHNT and YYREEE (reference sequence). CDR3 length equals 15 residues. Variable domain in full (rest from reference TRBV5-4 and TRBJ1-1): ETGVTQSPTHLIKTRGQQVTLRCSSQSGHNTVSWYQQALGQGPQFIFQYYREEENGRGNFPPRFSGLQFPNYSSELNVNALELDDSALYLCASSPEGRQGRAAFFGQGTRLTVV.

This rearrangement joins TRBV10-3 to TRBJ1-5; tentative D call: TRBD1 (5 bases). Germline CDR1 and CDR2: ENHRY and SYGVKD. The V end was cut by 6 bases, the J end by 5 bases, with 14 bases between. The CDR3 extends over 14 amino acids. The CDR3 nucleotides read TGTGCCATCAGGCCCTCAGGGACTGATCAGCCCCAGCATTTT. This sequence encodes CAIRPSGTDQPQHF.

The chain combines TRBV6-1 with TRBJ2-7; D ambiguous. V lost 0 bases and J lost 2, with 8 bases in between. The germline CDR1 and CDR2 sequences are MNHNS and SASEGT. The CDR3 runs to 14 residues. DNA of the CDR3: TGTGCCAGCAGTGAAGCCCGACCTCCCTACGAGCAGTACTTC. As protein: CASSEARPPYEQYF.

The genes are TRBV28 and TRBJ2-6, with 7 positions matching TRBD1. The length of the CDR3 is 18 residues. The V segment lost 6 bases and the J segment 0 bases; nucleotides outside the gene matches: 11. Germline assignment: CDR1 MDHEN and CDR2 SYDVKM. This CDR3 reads CASSPAVTGSSGANVLTF. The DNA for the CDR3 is TGTGCCAGCAGCCCTGCCGTGACAGGGAGCTCTGGGGCCAACGTCCTGACTTTC.

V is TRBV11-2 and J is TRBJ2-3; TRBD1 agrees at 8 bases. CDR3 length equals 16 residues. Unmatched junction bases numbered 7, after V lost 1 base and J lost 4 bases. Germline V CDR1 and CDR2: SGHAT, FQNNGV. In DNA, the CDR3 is TGTGCCAGCAGCTTAGGGTACAGGGGGAGTCCAGATACGCAGTATTTT. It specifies CASSLGYRGSPDTQYF.

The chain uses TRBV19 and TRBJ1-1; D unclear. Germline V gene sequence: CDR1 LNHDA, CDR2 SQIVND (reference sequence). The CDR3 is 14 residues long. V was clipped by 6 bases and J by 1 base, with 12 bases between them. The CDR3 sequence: CASRTPGRNTEAFF. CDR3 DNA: TGTGCCAGTAGGACTCCGGGGAGGAACACTGAAGCTTTCTTT.

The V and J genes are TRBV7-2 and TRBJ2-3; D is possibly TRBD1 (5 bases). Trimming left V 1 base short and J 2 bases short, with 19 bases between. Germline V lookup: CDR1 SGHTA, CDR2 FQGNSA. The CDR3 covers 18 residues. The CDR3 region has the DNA TGTGCCAGCAGCTTAGTGGGGTCGACAGCCTCGACCACAGATACGCAGTATTTT. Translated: CASSLVGSTASTTDTQYF.

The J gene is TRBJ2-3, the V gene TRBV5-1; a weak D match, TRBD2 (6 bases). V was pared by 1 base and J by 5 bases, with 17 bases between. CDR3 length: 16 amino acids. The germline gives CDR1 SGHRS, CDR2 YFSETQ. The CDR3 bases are TGCGCCAGCAGCTTGAGGGGATCGGGAGCAGTAGATACGCAGTATTTT. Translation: CASSLRGSGAVDTQYF.

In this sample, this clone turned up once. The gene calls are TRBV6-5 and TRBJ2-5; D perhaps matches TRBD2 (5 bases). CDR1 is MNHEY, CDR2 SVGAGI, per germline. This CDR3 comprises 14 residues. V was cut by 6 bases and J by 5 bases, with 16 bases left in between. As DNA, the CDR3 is TGTGCCAGCAGCCCACTAGACCTGGGGGAGACCCAGTACTTC. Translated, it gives CASSPLDLGETQYF.

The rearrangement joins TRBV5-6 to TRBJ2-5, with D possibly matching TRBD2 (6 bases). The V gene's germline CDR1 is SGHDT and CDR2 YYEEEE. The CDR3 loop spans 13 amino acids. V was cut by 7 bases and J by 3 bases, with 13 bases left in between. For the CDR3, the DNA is TGTGCCAGCGCCACGGGGGTCGAAGAGACCCAGTACTTC. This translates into CASATGVEETQYF.

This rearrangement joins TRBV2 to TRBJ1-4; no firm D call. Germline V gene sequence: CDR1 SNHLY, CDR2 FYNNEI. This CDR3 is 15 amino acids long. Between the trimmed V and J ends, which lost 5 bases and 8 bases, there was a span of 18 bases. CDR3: CASSPLRAGGEKLFF. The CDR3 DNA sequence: TGTGCCAGCAGTCCCCTCCGAGCGGGAGGCGAAAAACTGTTTTTT.

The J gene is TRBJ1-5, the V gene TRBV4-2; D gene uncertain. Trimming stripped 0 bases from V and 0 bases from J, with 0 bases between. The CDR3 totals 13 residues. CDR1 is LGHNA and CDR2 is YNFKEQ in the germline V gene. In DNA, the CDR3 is TGTGCCAGCAGCCAAGATAGCAATCAGCCCCAGCATTTT. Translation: CASSQDSNQPQHF.